The clone carrying this TCR beta chain was detected ten times or more. Its antigen remains unidentified. The junction departs from the called germline gene at one end, perhaps through a read error. TCR alpha and beta CDR3 regions were amplified from RNA using iRepertoire nested multiplex PCR. Tissue mRNA or PBMC total RNA, 100-400 ng, went into one-step reverse transcription and amplification. TCRdb re-derived calls from the multiplex PCR reads in MiXCR, one entry per CDR3 protein. This table holds tens of thousands of distinct CDR3 sequences, roughly 39% found once. This specimen belongs to a study of glioma-infiltrating T cells. Germline V gives CDR1 SGHRS, CDR2 YFSETQ. This CDR3 region has 15 residues. Study findings and constraints: Non-neoplastic patients had below-expected tissue-blood divergence, while all gliomas exceeded expectation. Very few CDR3 sequences were shared between tissue and blood.

The sample comprised glioma tissue, nonneoplastic brain tissue, or PBMCs (not recorded which). The chain combines TRBV5-1 with TRBJ1-1; D possibly corresponds to TRBD1 (6 bases). The sequence was collected from a human donor with low-grade glioma or glioblastoma, undergoing nonglioma brain surgery, or in good health (not recorded which). The CDR3 spells CATSMGGLPNTEAFF. Here the CDR3 DNA reads TGCGCCACCAGCATGGGGGGGCTCCCAAACACTGAAGCTTTCTTT.